This T cell receptor (beta chain) came from a study of CD8+CD57+ T cells in acquired aplastic anemia. Turning to the study itself: Sorting CD4+ and CD8+ cells gave DNA averaging roughly 3.5 ug.

The germline V gene encodes CDR1 SGHTA and CDR2 FQGNSA. The CDR3 numbers 13 amino acids, ends counted. CD8+CD57+ cell expansion had been shown by flow cytometry in patients chosen for sequencing. As a group, the patients uniformly had severe acquired aplastic anemia. When blood sampling took place, the patients had received no therapy. Genomic DNA templated the TCR beta VDJ and CDR3 profiling. TCRdb recomputed calls from the reads with MiXCR, one row per CDR3 protein. The data hold more than 250,000 distinct CDR3 sequences, with around 82% observed a single time. On this clonotype: Its antigen is as yet unknown. Here the CDR3 omits its conserved ending phenylalanine or tryptophan, so a read error is the likely source. Because the CDR3's place on the DNA is in doubt, the DNA is left out and the CDR3 is given as listed by TCRdb.

Findings and caveats of the study: Between patients and controls, CD8+ Simpson's diversity did not vary significantly.

Sample: sorted CD4+, CD8+, or CD8+CD57+ T cells (not recorded which) from PBMCs. The chain uses TRBV7-2 and TRBJ1-5; the table's D call, TRBD1, was not checked against the DNA. The receptor was derived from a human donor with aplastic anemia. CDR3 in amino acids: CASRPHGVQHPRI.